This TCR beta chain was recovered during a study of cytomegalovirus exposure and HLA in healthy donors. Here immunoSEQ multiplex PCR was the method, and the copy in TCRdb shows in-frame clones only, minus some. This table holds about 150,000 clones, approximately 90% found once. Germline CDR1 and CDR2: SGHTA and FQGNSA. Trimming removed 2 bases from V and 0 bases from J, with 5 bases in between. The CDR3 totals 13 residues. The rearrangement joins TRBV7-2 to TRBJ2-7; D not certain. This sequence was found in a man younger than 30 in good health and CMV-seropositive. Sequenced input: PBMCs. The CDR3 bases are TGTGCCAGCAGCTTAAGCGACTCCTACGAGCAGTACTTC. Encoded protein: CASSLSDSYEQYF.